Presented here are 17 T cell receptor beta chains from one specimen sequenced in a study of blood T cell repertoires in COVID-19. The table came from immunoSEQ multiplex PCR; TCRdb's copy has only in-frame clones and leaves some out. The sample holds approximately 190,000 clones, over 75% seen once. What was sequenced was peripheral blood. Receptor source: a woman aged 40 to 49 who had recovered from COVID-19.

This clone was seen once. The CDR3 bases are TGTGCCAGCAGCCGAGGCTTGGCGGGGTTAGCGGGAGAGCCCTACGAGCAGTACTTC. Amino acid sequence: CASSRGLAGLAGEPYEQYF. The chain carries TRBV7-8 and TRBJ2-7, with 9 bases fitting TRBD2. The CDR3 extends over 19 amino acids. Germline lookup yields CDR1 SGHVS and CDR2 FQNEAQ. With 5 bases clipped from V and 2 bases from J, the junction kept 19 bases outside the gene matches.

This clone has only one observation. The chain is built from TRBV11-1 and TRBJ1-2; D call uncertain. CDR1 SGHAT and CDR2 FQDESV come from the germline V gene (reference sequence). The CDR3 covers 13 residues. Trimming removed 5 bases at V and 7 bases at J, with 14 bases between. The DNA for the CDR3 is TGTGCCAGCAGCCTACTCGGAGGGAGTGGCTACACCTTC. It yields the protein CASSLLGGSGYTF.

V usage is TRBV7-8 and J usage is TRBJ1-2; D is unresolved. This CDR3 spans 14 amino acids. V was shortened by 3 bases and J by 0 bases, with 8 bases between the two germline ends. CDR1 is SGHVS and CDR2 is FQNEAQ in the germline V gene. CDR3 in DNA: TGTGCCAGCAGCTTTCGGGTCGCTAACTATGGCTACACCTTC. It specifies CASSFRVANYGYTF.

V usage is TRBV11-2 and J usage is TRBJ1-2, with D maybe TRBD1 (6 bases). V lost 1 base to trimming and J lost 8 bases, with 11 bases between them. The CDR3 spans 13 residues. Per germline, CDR1 SGHAT and CDR2 FQNNGV. CDR3 coding DNA: TGTGCCAGCAGCTTAGCCTCGGGGGGCGGCTACACCTTC. It codes for CASSLASGGGYTF. The entire variable domain, with the rest obtained from reference TRBV11-2 and TRBJ1-2, is as follows: EAGVAQSPRYKIIEKRQSVAFWCNPISGHATLYWYQQILGQGPKLLIQFQNNGVVDDSQLPKDRFSAERLKGVDSTLKIQPAKLEDSAVYLCASSLASGGGYTFGSGTRLTVV.

The V gene is TRBV19, the J gene TRBJ2-7, with 10 nucleotides matching TRBD1. CDR1 is LNHDA, CDR2 SQIVND, per germline (reference sequence). Trimming cost V 10 bases and J 5 bases; bases outside gene matches: 8. The CDR3 spans 13 residues. The DNA for the CDR3 is TGTGCCACCAAGACAGGGGGCCACCACGAGCAGTACTTC. Amino acid sequence: CATKTGGHHEQYF.

The chain uses TRBV10-3 and TRBJ2-7; tentatively, D is TRBD2 (6 bases). CDR3 length equals 15 residues. CDR1 and CDR2 from the germline V gene are ENHRY and SYGVKD. With 6 bases removed from V and 0 bases from J, the gap between germline ends came to 15 bases. The CDR3 here is CAIRDAGISSYEQYF. DNA for the CDR3: TGTGCCATCAGGGATGCGGGGATAAGCTCCTACGAGCAGTACTTC.

The gene calls are TRBV2 and TRBJ2-7, with TRBD1 matching 7 bases. CDR1 and CDR2 (germline): SNHLY, FYNNEI. With 7 bases clipped from V and 0 bases from J, the junction kept 9 bases outside the gene matches. The CDR3 has 15 residues. The CDR3, as DNA: TGTGCCAGCAATCCAGACAGGGCCCTCTCCTACGAGCAGTACTTC. Translated, it gives CASNPDRALSYEQYF.

V and J are TRBV7-9 and TRBJ1-3; D gene unclear. CDR1 SEHNR and CDR2 FQNEAQ come from the germline V gene (reference sequence). V dropped 2 bases and J dropped 0 bases, with 5 bases sitting between them. CDR3 length equals 14 residues. The chain's CDR3 is CASSLMASGNTIYF. The CDR3 region has the DNA TGTGCCAGCAGCTTAATGGCCTCTGGAAACACCATATATTTT.

J is TRBJ2-2 and V is TRBV28; D uncertain. CDR1 and CDR2 from the germline V gene are MDHEN and SYDVKM. The CDR3 loop spans 12 amino acids. V shed 5 bases and J shed 7 bases, with 8 bases lying between them. The CDR3 DNA sequence: TGTGCCAGCAGTATTGCAGTCGGGGAGCTGTTTTTT. It translates to CASSIAVGELFF.

The CDR3 DNA is TGTGCCAGCAGCCAGGTCGGGGTAGCGGCCTACAATGAGCAGTTCTTC. Translating gives CASSQVGVAAYNEQFF. The V gene is TRBV14, the J gene TRBJ2-1; tentative D call: TRBD2 (6 bases). This CDR3 region has 16 residues. Between the trimmed V and J ends, which lost 3 bases and 2 bases, there was a span of 14 bases. The germline gives CDR1 SGHDN, CDR2 FVKESK. Complete variable domain (other parts from reference TRBV14 and TRBJ2-1): EAGVTQFPSHSVIEKGQTVTLRCDPISGHDNLYWYRRVMGKEIKFLLHFVKESKQDESGMPNNRFLAERTGGTYSTLKVQPAELEDSGVYFCASSQVGVAAYNEQFFGPGTRLTVL.

This chain connects TRBV19 to TRBJ2-5; 7 positions agree with TRBD2. V was pared by 6 bases and J by 4 bases, with 8 bases of the junction left unmatched. This CDR3 comprises 14 residues. Germline V gene sequence: CDR1 LNHDA, CDR2 SQIVND (reference sequence). The CDR3 region has the DNA TGTGCCAGTAGCCTCCTAGCGGAGGGAGAGACCCAGTACTTC. It encodes CASSLLAEGETQYF.

The V and J genes are TRBV25-1 and TRBJ2-5; D possibly corresponds to TRBD2 (5 bases). Per the germline V gene, CDR1 is MGHDK and CDR2 is SYGVNS. Trimming left V 7 bases short and J 4 bases short, with 13 bases between. CDR3 length: 13 residues. Here the CDR3 DNA reads TGTGCCAGCAACCGAGGGTCCAGAGAGACCCAGTACTTC. The encoded protein is CASNRGSRETQYF.

This clone has only a few counts. CDR3 amino acids: CASSQDGAGGPGELFF. The CDR3 DNA follows: TGTGCCAGCAGCCAAGACGGGGCGGGAGGGCCCGGGGAGCTGTTTTTT. The rearrangement joins TRBV4-2 to TRBJ2-2; 9 bases align to TRBD2. Germline trimming cut 0 bases from V and 6 bases from J; bases unmatched to any gene: 5. The germline gives CDR1 LGHNA, CDR2 YNFKEQ. CDR3 length: 16 residues.

A single count supports this clone. V gene TRBV29-1 combines with J gene TRBJ2-7; TRBD1 agrees at 7 bases. Trimming cost V 7 bases and J 3 bases; bases outside gene matches: 9. This CDR3 is 13 amino acids long. The germline V gene has CDR1 SQVTM and CDR2 ANQGSEA. The CDR3: CSASRDRGYEQYF. The CDR3 coding sequence is TGCAGCGCTAGTAGGGACAGAGGCTACGAGCAGTACTTC.

The CDR3: CASSLPLLGHNTGELFF. CDR3 nucleotides: TGTGCCAGCAGCTTACCCCTCCTCGGACACAACACCGGGGAGCTGTTTTTT. J is TRBJ2-2 and V is TRBV7-6, with D perhaps TRBD1 (5 bases). The CDR3 sequence is 17 residues long. Trimming left V 2 bases short and J 2 bases short, with 15 bases between. The germline V gene encodes CDR1 SGHVS and CDR2 FNYEAQ.

The rearrangement links TRBV19 to TRBJ1-2, with 8 bases matching TRBD1. Looked up from germline, CDR1 is LNHDA and CDR2 is SQIVND (reference sequence). V dropped 5 bases and J dropped 4; count of bases not matched to a gene: 9. This CDR3 is built from 15 residues. The CDR3 coding sequence is TGTGCCAGTAGTTACGGGACAGGCGGGTTCTATGGCTACACCTTC. Its protein product is CASSYGTGGFYGYTF.

A single count supports this clone. The rearrangement uses TRBV18 and TRBJ1-4; D is unresolved. The CDR3 covers 14 residues. The germline V and J ends were trimmed by 3 bases and 8 bases, with 13 bases remaining between them. Per the germline V gene, CDR1 is KGHSH and CDR2 is LQKENI. Here the CDR3 reads CASSPGLGVEKLFF. For the CDR3, the DNA is TGTGCCAGCTCACCCGGGTTAGGAGTAGAAAAACTGTTTTTT.